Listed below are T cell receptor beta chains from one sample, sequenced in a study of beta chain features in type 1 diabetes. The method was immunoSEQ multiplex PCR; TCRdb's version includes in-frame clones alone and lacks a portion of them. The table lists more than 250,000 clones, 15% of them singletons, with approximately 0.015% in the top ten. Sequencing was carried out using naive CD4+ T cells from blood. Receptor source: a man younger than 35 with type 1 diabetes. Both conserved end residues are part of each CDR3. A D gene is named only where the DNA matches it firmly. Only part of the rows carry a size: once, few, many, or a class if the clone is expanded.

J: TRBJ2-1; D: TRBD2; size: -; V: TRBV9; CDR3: CASSQTSGRGYDEQFF; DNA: TGTGCCAGCAGCCAGACTAGCGGGAGAGGTTATGATGAGCAGTTCTTC
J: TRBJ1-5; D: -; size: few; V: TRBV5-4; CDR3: CASSPEVTNQPQHF; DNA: TGTGCCAGCAGCCCGGAGGTGACCAATCAGCCCCAGCATTTT
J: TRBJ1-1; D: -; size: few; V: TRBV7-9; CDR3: CASSPPQGSHTEAFF; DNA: TGTGCCAGCAGCCCACCACAGGGATCCCACACTGAAGCTTTCTTT
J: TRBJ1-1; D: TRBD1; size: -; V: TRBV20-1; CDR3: CRGQGGTEAFF; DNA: TGCAGAGGACAGGGAGGAACTGAAGCTTTCTTT
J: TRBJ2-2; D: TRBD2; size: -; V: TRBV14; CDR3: CASSRGTSELGELFF; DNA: TGTGCCAGCAGCCGAGGGACTAGCGAACTCGGGGAGCTGTTTTTT
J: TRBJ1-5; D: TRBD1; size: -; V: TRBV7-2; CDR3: CASSTGQGTQPQHF; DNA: TGTGCCAGCAGCACCGGACAGGGGACTCAGCCCCAGCATTTT
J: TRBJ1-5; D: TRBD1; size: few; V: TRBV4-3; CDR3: CASSQDLVTGDQPQHF; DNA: TGCGCCAGCAGCCAAGATTTAGTAACAGGGGATCAGCCCCAGCATTTT
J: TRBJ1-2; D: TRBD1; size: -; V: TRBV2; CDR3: CASSLQGAGNYGYTF; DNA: TGTGCCAGCTCACTACAGGGGGCAGGAAACTATGGCTACACCTTC
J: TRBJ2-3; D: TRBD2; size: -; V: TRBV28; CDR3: CASSFSLTSGSTDTQYF; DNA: TGTGCCAGCAGTTTCTCTCTCACTAGCGGTAGCACAGATACGCAGTATTTT
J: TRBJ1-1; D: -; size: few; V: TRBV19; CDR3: CASSQGRLNTEAFF; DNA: TGTGCCAGTAGCCAGGGGAGATTGAACACTGAAGCTTTCTTT
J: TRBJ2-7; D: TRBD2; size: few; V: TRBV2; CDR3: CASRVPGMGVAGLSYEQYF; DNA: TGTGCCAGTCGGGTCCCGGGAATGGGAGTAGCGGGTCTGTCCTACGAGCAGTACTTC
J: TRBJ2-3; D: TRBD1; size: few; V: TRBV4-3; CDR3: CASSQDATGGTDTQYF; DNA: TGCGCCAGCAGCCAAGACGCAACAGGGGGCACAGATACGCAGTATTTT
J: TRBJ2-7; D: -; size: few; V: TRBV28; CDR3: CASSSPVDEQYF; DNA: TGTGCCAGCAGTTCCCCGGTGGACGAGCAGTACTTC
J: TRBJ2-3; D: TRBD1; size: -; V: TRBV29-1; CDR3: CSVSVQGSTDTQYF; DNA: TGCAGCGTTTCAGTACAGGGGAGCACAGATACGCAGTATTTT
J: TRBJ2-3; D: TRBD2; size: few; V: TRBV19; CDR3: CASSFRLAGTDTQYF; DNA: TGTGCCAGTAGCTTCCGACTAGCGGGGACAGATACGCAGTATTTT
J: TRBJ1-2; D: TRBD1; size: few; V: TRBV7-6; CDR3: CASSPGTGYGYTF; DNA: TGTGCCAGCAGCCCCGGGACAGGGTATGGCTACACCTTC
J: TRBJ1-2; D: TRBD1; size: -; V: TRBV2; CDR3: CASSEKQGGSYGYTF; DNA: TGTGCCAGCAGTGAGAAACAGGGGGGATCCTATGGCTACACCTTC
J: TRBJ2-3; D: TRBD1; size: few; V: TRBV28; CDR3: CASSPGQGGLDTQYF; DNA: TGTGCCAGCAGTCCGGGACAGGGGGGCCTGGATACGCAGTATTTT
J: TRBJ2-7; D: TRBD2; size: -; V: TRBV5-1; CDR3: CASSPGPARERYEQYF; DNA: TGCGCCAGCAGCCCGGGTCCAGCGCGGGAGAGGTACGAGCAGTACTTC
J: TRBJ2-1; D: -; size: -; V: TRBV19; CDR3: CASSPRGLPEGQFF; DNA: TGTGCCAGTAGTCCCCGGGGTCTCCCAGAGGGGCAGTTCTTC
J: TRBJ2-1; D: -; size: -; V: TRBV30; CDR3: CAWFRSSYNEQFF; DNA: TGTGCCTGGTTTCGGAGCTCCTACAATGAGCAGTTCTTC
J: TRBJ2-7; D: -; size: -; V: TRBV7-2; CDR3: CASSSQEGSYEQYF; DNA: TGTGCCAGCAGCTCCCAAGAGGGATCCTACGAGCAGTACTTC
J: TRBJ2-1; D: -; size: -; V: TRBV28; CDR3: CASKRGSYNEQFF; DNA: TGTGCCAGCAAACGAGGGAGTTACAATGAGCAGTTCTTC
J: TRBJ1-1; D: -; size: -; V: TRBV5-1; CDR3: CASSFRGPNTEAFF; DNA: TGCGCCAGCAGCTTCAGAGGGCCCAACACTGAAGCTTTCTTT
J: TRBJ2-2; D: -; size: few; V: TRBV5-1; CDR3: CASSSSPGTPNTGELFF; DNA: TGCGCCAGCAGCTCAAGTCCCGGGACTCCGAACACCGGGGAGCTGTTTTTT
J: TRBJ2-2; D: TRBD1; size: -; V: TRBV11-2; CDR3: CASSPTGGNGELFF; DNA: TGTGCCAGCAGCCCCACAGGGGGAAACGGGGAGCTGTTTTTT
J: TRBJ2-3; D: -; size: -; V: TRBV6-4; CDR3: CASSEAGTDTQYF; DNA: TGTGCCAGCAGTGAGGCGGGCACAGATACGCAGTATTTT
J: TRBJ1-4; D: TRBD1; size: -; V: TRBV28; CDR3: CASSSIRQGNEKLFF; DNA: TGTGCCAGCAGTTCCATCAGACAGGGGAATGAAAAACTGTTTTTT
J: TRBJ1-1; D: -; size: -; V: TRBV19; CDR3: CATSTRHHTEAFF; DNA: TGTGCCACCTCCACGCGACATCACACTGAAGCTTTCTTT
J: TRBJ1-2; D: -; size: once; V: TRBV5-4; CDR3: CASSPTGRVLGYTF; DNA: TGTGCCAGCAGCCCGACGGGGAGGGTTTTAGGCTACACCTTC
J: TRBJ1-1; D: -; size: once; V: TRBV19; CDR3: CASSPGQPKATEAFF; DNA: TGTGCCAGTAGTCCCGGACAGCCGAAGGCCACTGAAGCTTTCTTT
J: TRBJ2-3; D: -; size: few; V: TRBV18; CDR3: CASSRDLLTDTQYF; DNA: TGTGCCAGCTCCCGGGATCTACTCACAGATACGCAGTATTTT
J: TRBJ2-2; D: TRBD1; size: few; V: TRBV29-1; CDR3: CSAGQGANTGELFF; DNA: TGCAGCGCTGGACAGGGGGCCAACACCGGGGAGCTGTTTTTT
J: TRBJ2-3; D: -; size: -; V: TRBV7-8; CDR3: CASSFRVTSTDTQYF; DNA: TGTGCCAGCAGCTTCCGGGTAACTAGCACAGATACGCAGTATTTT
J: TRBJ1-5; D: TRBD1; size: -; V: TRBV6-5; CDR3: CASSLDRGQPQHF; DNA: TGTGCCAGCAGTCTTGACAGGGGCCAGCCCCAGCATTTT
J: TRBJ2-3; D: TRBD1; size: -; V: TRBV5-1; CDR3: CASSLGHRGVTDTQYF; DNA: TGCGCCAGCAGCTTGGGCCACAGGGGAGTCACAGATACGCAGTATTTT
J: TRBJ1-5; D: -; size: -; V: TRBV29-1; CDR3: CSVDLGSGQPQHF; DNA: TGCAGCGTTGATCTGGGGTCGGGACAGCCCCAGCATTTT
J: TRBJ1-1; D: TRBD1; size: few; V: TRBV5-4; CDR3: CASSLNRDRIREAFF; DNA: TGTGCCAGCAGCCTAAACCGGGACAGGATTCGGGAAGCTTTCTTT
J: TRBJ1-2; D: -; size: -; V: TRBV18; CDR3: CASSPAQNYGYTF; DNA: TGTGCCAGCTCACCAGCACAGAACTATGGCTACACCTTC
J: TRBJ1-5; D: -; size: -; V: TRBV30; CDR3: CAWSLGAIINQPQHF; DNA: TGTGCCTGGAGTTTGGGAGCGATAATCAATCAGCCCCAGCATTTT
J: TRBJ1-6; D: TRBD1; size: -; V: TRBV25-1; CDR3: CASSERDRDNSPLHF; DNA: TGTGCCAGCAGTGAACGGGACAGGGATAATTCACCCCTCCACTTT
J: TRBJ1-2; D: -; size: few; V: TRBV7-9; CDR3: CASSQHRDYGYTF; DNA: TGTGCCAGCAGCCAACACAGGGACTATGGCTACACCTTC
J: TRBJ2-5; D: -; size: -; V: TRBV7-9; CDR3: CASSLGHQETQYF; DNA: TGTGCCAGCAGCTTAGGGCACCAAGAGACCCAGTACTTC
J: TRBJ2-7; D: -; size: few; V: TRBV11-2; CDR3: CASSFNADPAYEQYF; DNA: TGTGCCAGCAGCTTCAATGCAGATCCTGCCTACGAGCAGTACTTC
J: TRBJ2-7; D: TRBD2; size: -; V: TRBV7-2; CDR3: CASSPLAGGMGEQYF; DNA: TGTGCCAGCAGTCCCCTCGCGGGAGGGATGGGCGAGCAGTACTTC
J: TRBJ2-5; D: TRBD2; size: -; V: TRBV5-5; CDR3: CASSLLRGGETQYF; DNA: TGTGCCAGCAGCTTGCTCCGCGGGGGAGAGACCCAGTACTTC
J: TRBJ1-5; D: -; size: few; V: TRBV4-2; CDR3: CASSLDRGSNQPQHF; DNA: TGTGCCAGCTCTCTCGATCGGGGTAGCAATCAGCCCCAGCATTTT
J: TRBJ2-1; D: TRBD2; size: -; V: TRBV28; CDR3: CASSSPNTGTSGRPYNEQFF; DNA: TGTGCCAGCAGTTCACCTAATACCGGGACTAGCGGCAGACCCTACAATGAGCAGTTCTTC
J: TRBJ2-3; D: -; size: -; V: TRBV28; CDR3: CASSLTGNKDTQYF; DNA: TGTGCCAGCAGTTTAACAGGAAATAAAGATACGCAGTATTTT
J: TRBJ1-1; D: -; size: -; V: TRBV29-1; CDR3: CSVSGRANTEAFF; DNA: TGCAGCGTTTCAGGGAGGGCGAACACTGAAGCTTTCTTT